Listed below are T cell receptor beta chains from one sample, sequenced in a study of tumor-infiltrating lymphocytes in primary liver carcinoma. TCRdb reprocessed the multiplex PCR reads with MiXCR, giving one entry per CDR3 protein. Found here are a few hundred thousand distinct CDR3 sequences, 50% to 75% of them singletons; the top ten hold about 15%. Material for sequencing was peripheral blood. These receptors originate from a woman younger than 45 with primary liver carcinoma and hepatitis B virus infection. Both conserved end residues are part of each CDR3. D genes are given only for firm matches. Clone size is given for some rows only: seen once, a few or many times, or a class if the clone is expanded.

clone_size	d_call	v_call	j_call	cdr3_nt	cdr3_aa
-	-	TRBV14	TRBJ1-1	TGTGGCAGCAGCCCCCGACGGAACACTGAAGCTTTCTTT	CGSSPRRNTEAFF
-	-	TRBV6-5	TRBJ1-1	TGTGCCAGCCAAATACAGGGTACTGAAGCTTTCTTT	CASQIQGTEAFF
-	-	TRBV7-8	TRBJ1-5	TGTGCCCGCAGCTCTGACACTAGCAATCAGCCCCTGCATTTT	CARSSDTSNQPLHF
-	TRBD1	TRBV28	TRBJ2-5	TGTGCCAGCATAGACCCCAGGGGGCGGGAGACCCAGTACTTC	CASIDPRGRETQYF
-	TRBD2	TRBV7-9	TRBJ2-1	TGTGCCAGCACCCGCGGACTAGCGGACAACAATGAGCAGTTCTTC	CASTRGLADNNEQFF
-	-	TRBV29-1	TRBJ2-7	TGCAGCGCGACGGCCTCCACCACAGCTGGCAAGCAGTACTTC	CSATASTTAGKQYF
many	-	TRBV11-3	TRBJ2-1	TGTGCCAGCAGCTTAGGTCGGGGAAACAATGAGCAGTTCTTC	CASSLGRGNNEQFF
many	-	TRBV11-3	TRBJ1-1	TGTGCCAGCAGCTTGGCACCGAACACTGAAGCTTTCTTT	CASSLAPNTEAFF
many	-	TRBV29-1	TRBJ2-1	TGCAGCGTTGAAGATCTGCGGGAGCAGTTCTTC	CSVEDLREQFF
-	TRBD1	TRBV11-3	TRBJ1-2	TGTACCAGCAGCCAGGGGGGGCTTTATGGCTACACCTTC	CTSSQGGLYGYTF
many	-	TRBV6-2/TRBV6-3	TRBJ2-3	TGTGCCAGCAGTTCCCCCGACAGCGCAGATACGCAGTATTTT	CASSSPDSADTQYF
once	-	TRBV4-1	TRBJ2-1	TGCGCCAGCAGCCAAGATCTCTACAATGGGCAGCTCTTC	CASSQDLYNGQLF
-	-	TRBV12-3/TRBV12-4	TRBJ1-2	TGTGCCAGCAACCCGGGACACCGCTATGGCTACACCTTC	CASNPGHRYGYTF
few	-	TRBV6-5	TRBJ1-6	TGTGCCAGCGGGCAGGATCCATTCTCACCCCTCCACTTT	CASGQDPFSPLHF
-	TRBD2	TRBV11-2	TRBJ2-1	TGTGCCAGCAGTTGGAGGGCGGGGGTGGATGAGCGGTTCTTC	CASSWRAGVDERFF
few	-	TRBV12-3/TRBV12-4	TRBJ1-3	TGTGCCAGCAGCAGAACACGGGGCTCTGGAAACACCATATATTTT	CASSRTRGSGNTIYF
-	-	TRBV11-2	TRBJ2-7	TGTGCCAGCAGCTTATCCGGGTCCTACGGGCAGTGCTTC	CASSLSGSYGQCF
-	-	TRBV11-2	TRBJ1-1	TGTGCCAGCAGCCCCGACCTGACGGTGAACACTGTAGCTTTCTTT	CASSPDLTVNTVAFF
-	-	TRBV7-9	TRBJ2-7	TGTGCCAGCAGCCGAAGAGAGGTTGGCTCCTACGAGCAGTACTTC	CASSRREVGSYEQYF
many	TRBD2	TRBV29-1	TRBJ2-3	TGCAGCGTTGCGGGAGGGAACACAGATACGCAGTATTTT	CSVAGGNTDTQYF
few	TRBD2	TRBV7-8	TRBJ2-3	TGTGCCAGCAGCTTACGTCTCATCGGGAGGGCCACAGATACGCAGTATTTT	CASSLRLIGRATDTQYF
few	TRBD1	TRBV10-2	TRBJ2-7	TGCGCCAGCAGTGAGTCAGGGACAGGGGCCGAGCAGTACTTC	CASSESGTGAEQYF
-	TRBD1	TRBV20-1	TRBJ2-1	TGCAGTGCTAGGTCAGGACAGGGTTTCTTC	CSARSGQGFF
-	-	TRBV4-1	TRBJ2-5	TGCGCCAGCAGCCTTTCTCTAGAGCAAGAGACCCAGTACTTC	CASSLSLEQETQYF
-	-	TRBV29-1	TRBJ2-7	TGCATCGTTCAATCGGGGGTTAGGACGATGGACGAGCAGTACTTC	CIVQSGVRTMDEQYF
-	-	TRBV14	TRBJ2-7	TGTGCCAGCAGCTCAAAGGGCGGGGAAGACCACGAGCAGTACTTC	CASSSKGGEDHEQYF
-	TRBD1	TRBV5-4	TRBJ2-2	TGTGCCAGCAGCCCACAGGGGGCGCGGCAAAACACCGGGGAGCTGTTTTTT	CASSPQGARQNTGELFF
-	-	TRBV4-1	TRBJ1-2	TGCGCCAGCAGCCAAGGGGGGACATGGACCTCTCACCTTAACTATGGCTACACCTTC	CASSQGGTWTSHLNYGYTF
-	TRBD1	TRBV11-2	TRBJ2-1	TGTGCCAGTGGGATGACAGGGAGAAATGAGCAGTTCTTC	CASGMTGRNEQFF
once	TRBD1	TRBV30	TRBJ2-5	TGTGCCTGGAGTCCGGGACAGGGGGTAAAGGAGACCCAGTACTTC	CAWSPGQGVKETQYF
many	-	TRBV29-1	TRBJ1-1	TGCAGCGTTGTCCGACAGCTTAACACTGAAGCTTTCTTT	CSVVRQLNTEAFF
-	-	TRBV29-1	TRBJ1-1	TGCAGCGTTGATGGGGGGGTCACTGAAGCTTTCTTT	CSVDGGVTEAFF
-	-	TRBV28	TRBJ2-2	TGTGCCAGCATTGGGGACACGCGCAACACCGGGGAGCTGTTTTTT	CASIGDTRNTGELFF
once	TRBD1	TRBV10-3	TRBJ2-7	TGTGTCATCAGTCACGGGACAGAGGCCTACGAGCAGTACTTC	CVISHGTEAYEQYF
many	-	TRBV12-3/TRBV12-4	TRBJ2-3	TGTGCCAGCAGTTTCGTTGGGCGAGATACGCAGTATTTT	CASSFVGRDTQYF
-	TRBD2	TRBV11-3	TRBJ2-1	TGCGCCAGCTGCCCGCGACTAGCGGGAGCCTACAATGAGCAGTTCTTC	CASCPRLAGAYNEQFF
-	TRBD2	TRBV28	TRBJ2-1	TGTGCCAGCAGCCCGAGCGGGAGAGGCGCCTACAATGAGCAGTTCTTC	CASSPSGRGAYNEQFF
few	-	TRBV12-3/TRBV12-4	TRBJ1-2	TGTGCCAGCAGTCTCAGGGACCGCTATGGCTACACCTTC	CASSLRDRYGYTF
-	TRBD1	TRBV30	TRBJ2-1	TGTGCCTGTCAACTCCGGGACAGGATGCAGTTCTTC	CACQLRDRMQFF
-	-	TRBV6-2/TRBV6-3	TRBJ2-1	TGTGCCAGCAGCTTTAGGGGACCAGCGCTCAATGAGCAGTTCTTC	CASSFRGPALNEQFF
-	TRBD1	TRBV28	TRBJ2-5	TGTGCCAGCAGACTCTGGACAGGGGAAGAGACCCAGTACTTC	CASRLWTGEETQYF
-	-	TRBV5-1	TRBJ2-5	TGCGCCAGCAGCTTTGGCGGGCAGCTCCAAGAGACCCAGTACTTC	CASSFGGQLQETQYF
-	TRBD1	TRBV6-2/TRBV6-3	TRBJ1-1	TGTGCCAACAGTTATGGGACAGGGGGCCTGAACACTGAAGCTTTCTTT	CANSYGTGGLNTEAFF
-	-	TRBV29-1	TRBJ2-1	TGTAGCGTTGAAGATCTTAGCGGTAGCTCCTACAATGAGCAGCTCTTC	CSVEDLSGSSYNEQLF
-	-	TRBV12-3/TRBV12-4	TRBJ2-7	TGTGCCAGCAGTTTACGGGGGCAGGCGACCTACGAGCAGTACTTC	CASSLRGQATYEQYF
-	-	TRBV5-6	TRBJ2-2	TGTGCCAGCAGCTCGGGTAGAGGGAGGAGGGAGCTGTTGTTT	CASSSGRGRRELLF
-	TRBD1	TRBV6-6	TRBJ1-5	TGTGCCAGCACCCAGGGGGAGGGGGGCAATCAGCCCCAGCATTTT	CASTQGEGGNQPQHF
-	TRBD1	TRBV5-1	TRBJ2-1	TGCGTCAGCAGCCGGGGACAGAGGGCATTTGAGCAGTTCTTC	CVSSRGQRAFEQFF
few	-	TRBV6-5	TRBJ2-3	TGTGCCAGCAGCCTACGGCGCGTGGGGGCAGATAGGGGTACGCAGTATTTT	CASSLRRVGADRGTQYF
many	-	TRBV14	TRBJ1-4	TGTGCCACCCCTAGGGAAAAACTGTTTTTT	CATPREKLFF
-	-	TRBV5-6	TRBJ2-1	TGTGCCAGCAGCTCCGAGCCCGCTGAGCAGTTCTTC	CASSSEPAEQFF
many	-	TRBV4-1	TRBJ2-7	TGCGCCAGCAGCCAAGACTGGGGCTCCTACGAGCAGTACTTC	CASSQDWGSYEQYF
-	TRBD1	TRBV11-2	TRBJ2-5	TGTGCCAGCAGCCCTCCACAGGGGCATGGAGAGACCCAGTACTTC	CASSPPQGHGETQYF
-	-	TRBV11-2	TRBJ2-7	TGTGCCAGCCAAGGAGGGGGTGTATACGAGCAGTGTTTC	CASQGGGVYEQCF